Presented here are 4 T cell receptor beta chains from one specimen sequenced in a study of blood T cell repertoires in COVID-19. Assay used: immunoSEQ multiplex PCR; TCRdb lists only in-frame clones, some missing. This table holds over 100,000 clones, roughly 90% found once. Specimen: peripheral blood. These receptors originate from a woman in her forties or fifties with COVID-19, enrolled during active disease.

V is TRBV12-3 or TRBV12-4 and J is TRBJ2-3, with D perhaps matching TRBD2 (5 bases). CDR3 length: 12 residues. V shed 3 bases and J shed 8 bases, with 9 bases lying between them. The chain's CDR3 is CASSFEGVTQYF. In DNA, the CDR3 is TGTGCCAGCAGTTTTGAGGGAGTTACGCAGTATTTT.

This chain joins TRBV5-1 and TRBJ1-2; 11 bases fit TRBD1. Germline V gene sequence: CDR1 SGHRS, CDR2 YFSETQ. The CDR3 length is 14 residues. J was trimmed by 7 bases and V by 2 bases; bases with no gene match: 4. CDR3 residues: CASSLGQGAPGYTF. DNA of the CDR3: TGCGCCAGCAGCTTAGGACAGGGGGCGCCTGGCTACACCTTC.

The rearrangement links TRBV7-9 to TRBJ1-4, with D uncertain. Trimming removed 7 bases at V and 0 bases at J, with 6 bases between. This CDR3 is built from 13 residues. Germline values: CDR1 SEHNR, CDR2 FQNEAQ (reference sequence). The CDR3 loop is CASNGATNEKLFF. Here the CDR3 DNA reads TGTGCCAGCAACGGTGCAACTAATGAAAAACTGTTTTTT.

This rearrangement joins TRBV24-1 to TRBJ2-2; no clear D. Germline CDR1 is KGHDR and CDR2 is SFDVKD. The CDR3 consists of 15 residues. V dropped 5 bases and J dropped 0 bases, with 9 bases sitting between them. CDR3 coding DNA: TGTGCCACCAGTGTGTCGTCGTCGAACACCGGGGAGCTGTTTTTT. Translated: CATSVSSSNTGELFF.